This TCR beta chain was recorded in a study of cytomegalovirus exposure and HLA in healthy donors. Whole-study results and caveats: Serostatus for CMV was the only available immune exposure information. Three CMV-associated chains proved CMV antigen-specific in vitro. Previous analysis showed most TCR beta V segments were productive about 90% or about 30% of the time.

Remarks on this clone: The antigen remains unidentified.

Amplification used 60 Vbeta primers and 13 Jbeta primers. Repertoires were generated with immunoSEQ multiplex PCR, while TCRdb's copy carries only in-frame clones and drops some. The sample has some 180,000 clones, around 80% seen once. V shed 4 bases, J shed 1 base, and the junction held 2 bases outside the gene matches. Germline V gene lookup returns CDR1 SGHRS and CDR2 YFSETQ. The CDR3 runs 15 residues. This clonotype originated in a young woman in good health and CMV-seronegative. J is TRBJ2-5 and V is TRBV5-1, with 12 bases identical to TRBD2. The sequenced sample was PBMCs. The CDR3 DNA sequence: TGCGCCAGCAGCCGGACTAGCGGGATCCAAGAGACCCAGTACTTC. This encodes CASSRTSGIQETQYF.